A single sample is the source of the 18 T cell receptor beta chains below, sequenced in a study of identical twins. Each CDR3 protein gets one entry after TCRdb re-called the 5' RACE reads with MiXCR. Counted here are approximately 890,000 distinct CDR3 sequences, 9% to 15% occurring once; the ten biggest clones make up roughly 1.6%. These data were also filed under a second study, of yellow fever vaccine responses in identical twins.

Sequencing used PBMCs. These receptors were obtained from a woman aged 18-29 years in good health.

The chain recombines TRBV29-1 with TRBJ2-7; D possibly uses TRBD1 or TRBD2 (5 bases each). The germline CDR1 and CDR2 sequences are SQVTM and ANQGSEA. With 6 bases removed from V and 0 bases from J, the gap between germline ends came to 12 bases. The CDR3 has 13 residues. CDR3 sequence: CSVAGAYSYEQYF. The DNA for the CDR3 is TGCAGCGTCGCCGGGGCCTACTCCTACGAGCAGTACTTC.

This clonotype turned up a few times. The chain recombines TRBV19 with TRBJ2-7, with TRBD1 matching over 8 bases. Germline V gene lookup returns CDR1 LNHDA and CDR2 SQIVND (reference sequence). There are 16 residues in the CDR3. The trim removed 6 bases at V and 5 bases at J, leaving 15 bases unmatched. Here the CDR3 reads CASSPPSGQGLNEQYF. The CDR3 nucleotides read TGTGCCAGTAGCCCCCCCTCCGGACAGGGATTGAACGAGCAGTACTTC.

In this sample, this clonotype turned up a few times. The rearrangement joins TRBV12-5 to TRBJ2-5; no clear D. The germline V gene encodes CDR1 LGHNT and CDR2 FRNRAP. The CDR3 runs 13 residues. Trimming stripped 6 bases from V and 7 bases from J, with 15 bases between. The CDR3 DNA reads as TGTGCTAGTGGCTTTGGGATCGATAGGACCCAGTACTTC. Translated, it gives CASGFGIDRTQYF.

This clonotype occurred a few times. J is TRBJ2-1 and V is TRBV29-1, with TRBD2 as a possible D gene (6 bases). V shed 1 base and J shed 2 bases, with 12 bases lying between them. Germline CDR1 reads SQVTM; CDR2 reads ANQGSEA. The CDR3 covers 15 residues. CDR3 residues: CSVEVGSGAYNEQFF. CDR3 coding DNA: TGCAGCGTTGAAGTGGGTAGCGGCGCCTACAATGAGCAGTTCTTC.

Only a few counts were recorded for this clonotype. CDR3 residues: CASSQGEITEAFF. DNA of the CDR3: TGTGCCAGCAGCCAAGGAGAGATCACTGAAGCTTTCTTT. The rearrangement joins TRBV3-1 to TRBJ1-1; D ambiguous. Trimming pared 1 base from V and 4 bases from J, leaving 7 bases between. The CDR3 loop spans 13 amino acids. Germline V gene lookup returns CDR1 LGHDT and CDR2 YNNKEL (reference sequence).

J is TRBJ2-1 and V is TRBV20-1; 14 positions match TRBD2. Germline trimming cut 6 bases from V and 3 bases from J; bases unmatched to any gene: 7. The CDR3 length is 16 residues. The V gene's germline CDR1 is DFQATT and CDR2 SNEGSKA (reference sequence). Here the CDR3 reads CSALGLAGVVYNEQFF. The CDR3 DNA reads TGCAGTGCCCTGGGACTAGCGGGAGTGGTCTACAATGAGCAGTTCTTC.

J is TRBJ2-1 and V is TRBV25-1, with TRBD2 matching 12 bases. This CDR3 is built from 18 residues. V dropped 2 bases and J dropped 6; count of bases not matched to a gene: 11. CDR1 MGHDK and CDR2 SYGVNS come from the germline V gene. Here the CDR3 DNA reads TGTGCCAGCAGTGAAAGGGGGCCCACTAGCGGGAGGATCAATGAGCAGTTCTTC. As protein: CASSERGPTSGRINEQFF.

The chain joins TRBV12-3 or TRBV12-4 to TRBJ2-3; TRBD1 matches 8 bases. V lost 6 bases and J lost 1; bases outside the gene matches: 6. The CDR3 totals 15 residues. Here the CDR3 reads CASRAQGVGTDTQYF. In DNA, the CDR3 is TGTGCCAGCAGGGCACAGGGGGTGGGCACAGATACGCAGTATTTT.

The chain links TRBV28 to TRBJ2-3; 9 nucleotides agree with TRBD2. V lost 5 bases, J lost 1 base, and 10 bases stayed unmatched. The CDR3 covers 17 residues. The germline gives CDR1 MDHEN, CDR2 SYDVKM. CDR3 DNA sequence: TGTGCCAGCAGTCCCGATTTTAGCGGGAGAGGCACAGATACGCAGTATTTT. Amino acid sequence: CASSPDFSGRGTDTQYF.

This clonotype was seen repeatedly, ten times or more. V gene TRBV29-1 combines with J gene TRBJ1-5; TRBD1 aligns across 7 bases. The CDR3 is made up of 13 amino acids. Germline trimming cut 4 bases from V and 2 bases from J; bases unmatched to any gene: 2. Germline V gene data show CDR1 as SQVTM and CDR2 as ANQGSEA. The CDR3 region is CSVGQGRNQPQHF. DNA for the CDR3: TGCAGCGTTGGACAGGGCCGCAATCAGCCCCAGCATTTT.

This clonotype has only a few counts. The rearrangement joins TRBV5-1 to TRBJ2-5, with D possibly being TRBD1 (5 bases). The CDR3 covers 13 residues. CDR1 is SGHRS, CDR2 YFSETQ, per germline. Trimming took off 1 base at V and 5 bases at J, with 9 bases between the two ends. The CDR3 nucleotides read TGCGCCAGCAGCTTGCAGGGTACGGAGACCCAGTACTTC. This gives the protein CASSLQGTETQYF.

V is TRBV4-1 and J is TRBJ1-6; D unresolved. The V end lost 1 base, the J end lost 11 bases, and 15 bases lay between the germline ends. The germline V gene has CDR1 MGHRA and CDR2 YSYEKL. There are 15 residues in the CDR3. The DNA of the CDR3 is TGCGCCAGCAGCCAAGCTTCCGGGGTTCTTGCACCCCTCCACTTT. Its translation: CASSQASGVLAPLHF.

The CDR3 coding sequence is TGTGCCAGCACCGGAGACGGACCCGCAGGGAACACTGAAGCTTTCTTT. Translated: CASTGDGPAGNTEAFF. The chain has TRBV12-3 or TRBV12-4 and TRBJ1-1; D is uncertain. The CDR3 consists of 16 residues. Trimming cost V 7 bases and J 1 base, with 19 bases left between them.

The chain joins TRBV24-1 to TRBJ2-1, with 9 positions matching TRBD2. The junction had 10 bases not matched to a gene; V was cut back by 3 bases and J by 8 bases. The CDR3 covers 16 residues. Germline assignment: CDR1 KGHDR and CDR2 SFDVKD. The CDR3 region is CATSDGGVAGEYEQFF. For the CDR3, the DNA is TGTGCCACCAGTGATGGCGGGGTAGCGGGAGAATATGAGCAGTTCTTC.

The gene calls are TRBV4-1 and TRBJ2-1; TRBD2 matches 11 bases. The CDR3 covers 17 residues. The germline V gene has CDR1 MGHRA and CDR2 YSYEKL. V lost 3 bases, J lost 7 bases, and 11 bases stayed unmatched. CDR3 nucleotides: TGCGCCAGCAGCCATCACCTTCTTAGCGGGAGGGTAAATGAGCAGTTCTTC. It is translated as CASSHHLLSGRVNEQFF.

This clonotype turned up a few times. The chain joins TRBV5-1 to TRBJ2-1, with 7 bases fitting TRBD2. The germline gives CDR1 SGHRS, CDR2 YFSETQ. V was clipped by 2 bases and J by 8 bases; unmatched bases: 4. The CDR3 totals 13 residues. DNA for the CDR3: TGCGCCAGCAGCTTCACTAGCGCCGATGAGCAGTTCTTC. Its protein is CASSFTSADEQFF. Full variable domain (remainder filled in from reference TRBV5-1 and TRBJ2-1): KAGVTQTPRYLIKTRGQQVTLSCSPISGHRSVSWYQQTPGQGLQFLFEYFSETQRNKGNFPGRFSGRQFSNSRSEMNVSTLELGDSALYLCASSFTSADEQFFGPGTRLTVL.

This clonotype was counted many times. The chain is built from TRBV4-1 and TRBJ1-1, with D maybe TRBD1 (5 bases). Trimming removed 1 base at V and 5 bases at J, with 23 bases between. Germline-derived CDR1 and CDR2 are MGHRA and YSYEKL. The CDR3 covers 18 residues. This CDR3 reads CASSQVDWVKGWWTEAFF. The CDR3 DNA follows: TGCGCCAGCAGCCAAGTAGATTGGGTCAAGGGGTGGTGGACTGAAGCTTTCTTT.

This clonotype has ten or more counts. The J gene is TRBJ1-1, the V gene TRBV12-3 or TRBV12-4; perhaps TRBD1 as D (6 bases). This CDR3 region has 15 residues. V lost 0 bases and J 3 bases, leaving 11 bases between the germline ends. The CDR3 spells CASSLAGGQHTEAFF. In DNA form, the CDR3 reads TGTGCCAGCAGTTTAGCCGGAGGACAGCACACTGAAGCTTTCTTT.